Below, 30 T cell receptor beta chains from the same sample are listed, as sequenced in a study of early T cells in non-severe SARS-CoV-2 infection. Using its own MiXCR run on the 5' RACE reads, TCRdb lists one record per CDR3 protein. The repertoire has about 80,000 distinct CDR3 sequences, around a tenth of them found once; the top ten carry 4.8%. Sequencing was carried out using whole blood. The receptors shown here come from an adult who was a healthcare worker with PCR-confirmed SARS-CoV-2 infection or an uninfected control (not recorded which).

Only a few counts were recorded for this clonotype. The rearrangement uses TRBV24-1 and TRBJ2-1; TRBD2 agrees at 12 bases. The CDR3 covers 17 residues. Germline trimming cut 4 bases from V and 1 base from J; bases unmatched to any gene: 4. Germline V gene sequence: CDR1 KGHDR, CDR2 SFDVKD. CDR3 coding DNA: TGTGCCACCAGTGACCCGACTAGCGGGAGTTCCTACAATGAGCAGTTCTTC. Translating it yields CATSDPTSGSSYNEQFF.

This clonotype appeared many times. The gene calls are TRBV3-1 and TRBJ1-1, with unresolved D. Germline assignment: CDR1 LGHDT and CDR2 YNNKEL (reference sequence). V was shortened by 1 base and J by 2 bases, with 5 bases between the two germline ends. This CDR3 region has 13 residues. CDR3 DNA sequence: TGTGCCAGCAGCCAAGGCGGCAACACTGAAGCTTTCTTT. It encodes CASSQGGNTEAFF.

The table lists this clonotype with many counts. This chain's CDR3 is CASSSDARGTQYF. For the CDR3, the DNA is TGTGCCAGCAGCTCGGACGCCCGGGGGACCCAGTACTTC. The rearrangement uses TRBV7-3 and TRBJ2-5, with D possibly being TRBD2 (5 bases). This CDR3 contains 13 residues. V was trimmed by 4 bases and J by 7 bases, leaving 13 bases between them. The germline V gene has CDR1 SGHTA and CDR2 FQGTGA.

The CDR3 bases are TGTGCCAGCAATGATGGGGCGGGAGTGGTAAACATTCAGTACTTC. This codes for CASNDGAGVVNIQYF. The chain joins TRBV2 to TRBJ2-4, with 7 bases that match TRBD2. The CDR3 contains 15 residues. The J segment lost 6 bases and the V segment lost 7 bases, leaving 12 bases of the junction unmatched. Germline V lookup: CDR1 SNHLY, CDR2 FYNNEI.

This clonotype showed up many times. This sequence joins TRBV10-2 and TRBJ2-7; maybe TRBD2 (5 bases). This CDR3 spans 15 amino acids. CDR1 is WSHSY, CDR2 SAAADI, per germline. V was trimmed by 0 bases and J by 3 bases, leaving 12 bases between them. The CDR3 loop reads CASSESIGLYYEQYF. CDR3 coding DNA: TGCGCCAGCAGTGAGTCGATTGGACTTTACTACGAGCAGTACTTC.

This clonotype has at least ten counts. The chain couples TRBV6-6 to TRBJ2-5; D is ambiguous. Germline assignment: CDR1 MNHNY and CDR2 SVGAGI (reference sequence). The CDR3 is 14 amino acids. The ends were cut back, 0 bases at V and 3 bases at J, with 8 bases in the middle. In DNA, the CDR3 is TGTGCCAGCAGTTACTCGAACCGGGAAGAGACCCAGTACTTC. Protein product: CASSYSNREETQYF.

The gene calls are TRBV9 and TRBJ2-6; maybe TRBD2 (6 bases). V lost 3 bases and J lost 4, with 14 bases in between. Germline V gene sequence: CDR1 SGDLS, CDR2 YYNGEE. This CDR3 has 16 amino acids. The CDR3 reads CASSAMGRTGANVLTF. The CDR3 nucleotides read TGTGCCAGCAGCGCTATGGGGAGGACCGGGGCCAACGTCCTGACTTTC.

This clonotype was detected many times. The CDR3: CASSTGTSGSLGWGPEQFF. CDR3 DNA sequence: TGCGCCAGCAGTACCGGGACTAGCGGGAGTTTAGGTTGGGGGCCTGAGCAGTTCTTC. The chain uses TRBV10-2 and TRBJ2-1, with TRBD2 matching over 14 bases. The V and J ends lost 5 bases and 9 bases, in that order; junction bases with no gene match: 18. CDR1 and CDR2 (germline): WSHSY, SAAADI. CDR3 size: 19 residues.

This clonotype occurred a few times. The chain uses TRBV13 and TRBJ2-2, with D possibly being TRBD1 (5 bases). Looked up from germline, CDR1 is PRHDT and CDR2 is FYEKMQ (reference sequence). CDR3 length: 15 residues. The V end lost 1 base, the J end lost 1 base, and 7 bases lay between the germline ends. CDR3 sequence (DNA): TGTGCCAGCAGCTTAGCAGGGCTGAACACCGGGGAGCTGTTTTTT. Protein: CASSLAGLNTGELFF.

This clonotype was recorded many times. The chain is built from TRBV28 and TRBJ2-7; weak D call: TRBD1 (5 bases). The CDR3 length is 14 residues. V was pared by 3 bases and J by 7 bases, with 16 bases between. Germline assignment: CDR1 MDHEN and CDR2 SYDVKM. In nucleotides, the CDR3 is TGTGCCAGCAGTTTGGGGCGGCTTGGTGGTGAGCAGTACTTC. Translating gives CASSLGRLGGEQYF.

In this sample, this clonotype turned up many times. The V call is TRBV4-2, the J call TRBJ2-3, with 10 positions matching TRBD2. The junction had 9 bases not matched to a gene; V was cut back by 0 bases and J by 3 bases. CDR1 is LGHNA and CDR2 is YNFKEQ in the germline V gene. This CDR3 is built from 18 residues. The CDR3, as DNA: TGTGCCAGCAGCCAAGAGGGAGTAGCGGGAGGTGAAACAGATACGCAGTATTTT. This sequence encodes CASSQEGVAGGETDTQYF.

This sequence joins TRBV6-5 and TRBJ2-1; 7 nucleotides align to TRBD2. From germline, CDR1 is MNHEY and CDR2 SVGAGI. Trimming removed 6 bases from V and 3 bases from J; junction bases left unmatched: 8. The CDR3 covers 15 residues. CDR3: CASSRSGTNYNEQFF. CDR3 coding DNA: TGTGCCAGCAGCCGATCCGGGACTAACTACAATGAGCAGTTCTTC.

This chain connects TRBV20-1 to TRBJ1-1; D is possibly TRBD1 (5 bases). The CDR3 contains 15 residues. Trimming took off 0 bases at V and 0 bases at J, with 11 bases between the two ends. CDR1 and CDR2 (germline): DFQATT, SNEGSKA (reference sequence). The CDR3, as DNA: TGCAGTGCTAGAGATTGGACATCCATGAACACTGAAGCTTTCTTT. As protein: CSARDWTSMNTEAFF.

The chain combines TRBV7-2 with TRBJ2-3; D possibly uses TRBD1 or TRBD2 (5 bases each). The CDR3 covers 17 residues. V was pared by 5 bases and J by 1 base, with 19 bases between. Germline V CDR1 and CDR2: SGHTA, FQGNSA. The CDR3 loop is CASSRIPGTDGTDTQYF. CDR3 in DNA: TGTGCCAGCAGCCGAATCCCCGGGACCGACGGCACAGATACGCAGTATTTT.

In this sample, this clonotype turned up many times. V gene TRBV10-3 combines with J gene TRBJ1-1; D perhaps matches TRBD1 (5 bases). The CDR3 has 14 amino acids. The V end lost 6 bases, the J end lost 0 bases, and 11 bases lay between the germline ends. Per the germline V gene, CDR1 is ENHRY and CDR2 is SYGVKD. In DNA, the CDR3 is TGTGCCATCAGGGTGGACACCTTGAACACTGAAGCTTTCTTT. Encoded protein: CAIRVDTLNTEAFF.

This clonotype came up many times. The chain has TRBV15 and TRBJ2-1; TRBD2 matches 7 bases. The CDR3 consists of 13 residues. From germline, CDR1 is LNHNV and CDR2 YYDKDF (reference sequence). V lost 8 bases and J lost 7; bases outside the gene matches: 8. The CDR3 region is CATRRGRENEQFF. The CDR3 DNA sequence: TGTGCCACCCGCCGTGGGAGGGAAAATGAGCAGTTCTTC. Together with reference TRBV15 and TRBJ2-1, the CDR3 gives the full variable domain: DAMVIQNPRYQVTQFGKPVTLSCSQTLNHNVMYWYQQKSSQAPKLLFHYYDKDFNNEADTPDNFQSRRPNTSFCFLDIRSPGLGDTAMYLCATRRGRENEQFFGPGTRLTVL.

This clonotype was detected many times. The chain couples TRBV7-8 to TRBJ2-1; 8 bases are shared with TRBD2. The CDR3 has 16 amino acids. Trimming removed 0 bases from V and 3 bases from J; junction bases left unmatched: 4. Germline V lookup: CDR1 SGHVS, CDR2 FQNEAQ. For the CDR3, the DNA is TGTGCCAGCAGCTTAGCTCCGGCGGGAGGCTACAATGAGCAGTTCTTC. It yields the protein CASSLAPAGGYNEQFF.

In its sample, this clonotype was seen many times. The gene calls are TRBV20-1 and TRBJ2-1, with D perhaps TRBD1 or TRBD2 (5 bases each). The germline V gene encodes CDR1 DFQATT and CDR2 SNEGSKA (reference sequence). The CDR3 length is 14 residues. V was trimmed by 2 bases and J by 6 bases, leaving 14 bases between them. The CDR3 DNA reads as TGCAGTGCTAGACGGGACGGATTTCTCAATGAGCAGTTCTTC. The encoded protein is CSARRDGFLNEQFF.

This clonotype appeared many times. The gene calls are TRBV28 and TRBJ2-2, with TRBD2 matching over 7 bases. The CDR3 extends over 15 amino acids. Germline V gives CDR1 MDHEN, CDR2 SYDVKM. The trim removed 6 bases at V and 3 bases at J, leaving 7 bases unmatched. CDR3 region: CASSREAGYTGELFF. DNA of the CDR3: TGTGCCAGCAGCAGGGAAGCGGGGTACACCGGGGAGCTGTTTTTT.

The chain links TRBV6-7 to TRBJ2-2, with 11 bases aligning to TRBD2. TRBV6-7 is recorded as an ORF, its role being uncertain. There are 15 residues in the CDR3. The ends lost 8 bases at V and 4 bases at J; junction bases unmatched: 6. The CDR3 sequence is CASRVLAGVTGELFF. CDR3 in DNA: TGTGCCAGCCGAGTACTAGCGGGAGTCACCGGGGAGCTGTTTTTT.

This clonotype was recorded at least ten times. The V and J genes are TRBV27 and TRBJ1-5, with D hard to call. The V gene's germline CDR1 is MNHEY and CDR2 SMNVEV (reference sequence). V lost 8 bases, J lost 4 bases, and 6 bases lay in between. The CDR3 length is 11 residues. The DNA of the CDR3 is TGTGCCAGCGGGTTTAATCAGCCCCAGCATTTT. Translation gives CASGFNQPQHF.

In its sample, this clonotype was seen many times. The V gene is TRBV19, the J gene TRBJ2-4; 8 bases fit TRBD2. Germline lookup yields CDR1 LNHDA and CDR2 SQIVND (reference sequence). This CDR3 is 14 amino acids long. V dropped 3 bases and J dropped 8; count of bases not matched to a gene: 6. In DNA, the CDR3 is TGTGCCAGTAGTATTCAGAGCGGGAGTTACATTCAGTACTTC. Protein sequence: CASSIQSGSYIQYF.

This clonotype occurred a few times. The chain joins TRBV9 to TRBJ2-5; 7 positions match TRBD1. CDR1 is SGDLS, CDR2 YYNGEE, per germline. The CDR3 is 14 amino acids. The ends lost 4 bases at V and 7 bases at J; junction bases unmatched: 10. DNA for the CDR3: TGTGCCAGCAGCCTTACAGGGGATATAGGGACCCAGTACTTC. It encodes CASSLTGDIGTQYF.

This clonotype appeared many times. J is TRBJ2-1 and V is TRBV11-2; perhaps TRBD2 as D (6 bases). Looked up from germline, CDR1 is SGHAT and CDR2 is FQNNGV. The CDR3 runs to 13 residues. The germline V and J ends were trimmed by 0 bases and 9 bases, with 9 bases remaining between them. CDR3 in amino acids: CASSLDLRGEQFF. CDR3 in DNA: TGTGCCAGCAGCTTAGATCTGCGGGGTGAGCAGTTCTTC. Together with reference TRBV11-2 and TRBJ2-1, the CDR3 gives the full variable domain: EAGVAQSPRYKIIEKRQSVAFWCNPISGHATLYWYQQILGQGPKLLIQFQNNGVVDDSQLPKDRFSAERLKGVDSTLKIQPAKLEDSAVYLCASSLDLRGEQFFGPGTRLTVL.

This clonotype was counted at least ten times. The rearrangement links TRBV4-1 to TRBJ2-1; TRBD2 matches at 8 bases. CDR3 length equals 13 residues. Germline trimming cut 1 base from V and 9 bases from J; bases unmatched to any gene: 2. From germline, CDR1 is MGHRA and CDR2 YSYEKL. This CDR3 reads CASSQGTSTEQFF. CDR3 nucleotide sequence: TGCGCCAGCAGCCAAGGGACTAGCACTGAGCAGTTCTTC.

This clonotype was detected a few times. The chain uses TRBV7-9 and TRBJ2-3; D perhaps matches TRBD2 (5 bases). Trimming cost V 1 base and J 4 bases, with 12 bases left between them. This CDR3 spans 15 amino acids. CDR1 and CDR2 from the germline V gene are SEHNR and FQNEAQ (reference sequence). The CDR3 DNA reads as TGTGCCAGCAGCTTAGGAGGGCACTCCGCAGATACGCAGTATTTT. The encoded protein is CASSLGGHSADTQYF.

This clonotype was recorded a few times. The chain links TRBV20-1 to TRBJ1-3, with D tentatively TRBD1 (5 bases). The V and J ends lost 6 bases and 7 bases respectively, with 16 bases between them. The germline V gene encodes CDR1 DFQATT and CDR2 SNEGSKA (reference sequence). There are 13 residues in the CDR3. CDR3 protein: CSAGVPGSNTIYF. The CDR3 nucleotides read TGCAGTGCGGGGGTGCCAGGGAGTAACACCATATATTTT.

This chain connects TRBV20-1 to TRBJ2-7; TRBD1 is a possible D gene (6 bases). CDR1 and CDR2 from the germline V gene are DFQATT and SNEGSKA (reference sequence). The CDR3 runs to 16 residues. The germline V and J ends were trimmed by 6 bases and 2 bases, with 23 bases remaining between them. CDR3 DNA sequence: TGCAGTGCCCACGACCCCCGGCAGGGGAAGACCTACGAGCAGTACTTC. It codes for CSAHDPRQGKTYEQYF.

This clonotype appeared a few times. The V call is TRBV5-4, the J call TRBJ2-7; 8 bases fit TRBD2. The length of the CDR3 is 14 residues. V lost 4 bases to trimming and J lost 6 bases; unmatched junction nucleotides: 9. Germline lookup yields CDR1 SGHNT and CDR2 YYREEE (reference sequence). CDR3 residues: CASSDGLAPREQYF. In nucleotides, the CDR3 is TGTGCCAGCAGCGATGGACTAGCTCCTCGCGAGCAGTACTTC.

The chain employs TRBV19 and TRBJ2-1, with D possibly TRBD2 on 5 matching bases. The germline CDR1 and CDR2 sequences are LNHDA and SQIVND (reference sequence). V was shortened by 9 bases and J by 5 bases, with 14 bases between the two germline ends. This CDR3 has 13 amino acids. This chain's CDR3 is CARTPRLNNEQFF. DNA of the CDR3: TGTGCCAGAACCCCGAGACTAAACAATGAGCAGTTCTTC.